This T cell receptor (beta chain) was recorded in a study of human T cells and chemical hapten exposure (dated by TCRdb to the early 2020s). Notes on the research overall: Libraries were pooled for sequencing, and per-sample TCR yields varied mainly because of small differences in library volumes within the pool. Both TCR alpha and TCR beta chains were sequenced from each blood RNA sample. Peripheral blood TCR repertoire changes were tracked in vivo in alopecia patients during primary and secondary sensitization to the hapten diphenylcyclopropenone (DPC).

The library was made by RACE. This sample was sequenced with a NextSeq 500. Library preparation attached unique molecular identifiers to individual cDNA molecules for quantitative, reproducible TCR counting. The authors' pipeline ran thus. A median of around 100,000 TCRs per sample was observed, with a range of roughly 20,000 to 700,000. V, J and CDR3 annotation of the TCR reads was performed with the Decombinator software suite. For PS versus PT1 abundance plots, all samples were subsampled to the same number of TCRs (28,000). Expanded TCRs were defined as absent before sensitization and observed at least eight times at the 2-week time point. TCRdb cleaned the public reads at Q25 with fastp, built clones with MiXCR and kept in-frame beta chains. Each CDR3 protein gets just one entry, which takes the most common genes and DNA from the rows behind it. TCRdb, not the original authors, processed these V and J calls. The sample table shows about 50,000 distinct CDR3 sequences, and 4.3% are seen once. The leading ten clones occupy about 1.6% of the sample.

This clonotype was counted ten times or more. This receptor's antigen is unknown. No qualities accompany the bases; no much larger clone lies one base away. The time point label here, explained by the study, means: healthy volunteer bleed at 2 weeks. Unfractionated whole blood was collected in Tempus Blood RNA tubes, and total RNA was extracted from that blood. Four to six healthy volunteers were used as TCR sequencing controls and were bled at day 0, 2 weeks and 6 weeks. Study-wide conclusions, independent of this receptor: DPC sensitization did not change the number of TCRs with a frequency above 1 in 1000, and there was no evidence of changes in global repertoire structure. After repeated subsampling, the strength of the expansion versus patch-test correlation and the threshold at which it became significant changed.

The sequenced sample consisted of whole blood. The TCR comes from a female donor in good health. Some clones in this sample may be carry-over from other donors' samples.

The sequence in DNA is TGTGCCAGCAGGGATAGCAATCAGCCCCAGCATTTT. The encoded protein is CASRDSNQPQHF. The V and J segments used are TRBV6-2 or TRBV6-3 and TRBJ1-5, with the D gene too uncertain to name. Including the terminal cysteine and phenylalanine, the CDR3 comprises 12 residues. The kept DNA is CDR3 alone, 36 bases in frame from the first base. V is cut by 6 bases and J by 0 bases, and the space between the germline ends is 3 bases. CDR1 and CDR2 were assigned from the germline V gene as MNHEY and SVGEGT.